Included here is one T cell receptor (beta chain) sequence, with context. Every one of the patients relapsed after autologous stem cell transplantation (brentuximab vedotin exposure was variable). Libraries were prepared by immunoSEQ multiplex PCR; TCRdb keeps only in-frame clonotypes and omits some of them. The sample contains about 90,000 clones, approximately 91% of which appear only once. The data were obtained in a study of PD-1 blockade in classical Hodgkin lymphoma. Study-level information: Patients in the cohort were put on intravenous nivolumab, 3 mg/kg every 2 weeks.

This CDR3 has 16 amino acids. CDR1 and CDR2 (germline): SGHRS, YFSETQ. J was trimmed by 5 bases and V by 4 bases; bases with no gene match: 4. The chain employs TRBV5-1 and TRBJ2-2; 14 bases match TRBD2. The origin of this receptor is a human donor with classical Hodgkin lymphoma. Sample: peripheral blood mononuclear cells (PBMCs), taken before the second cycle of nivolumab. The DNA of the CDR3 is TGCGCCAGCAGCAAGACTAGCGGGAGGGTTACCGGGGAGCTGTTTTTT. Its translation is CASSKTSGRVTGELFF.